The clone carrying this T cell receptor beta chain showed up just once. Its antigen remains unknown. Data came from immunoSEQ multiplex PCR; TCRdb stores just in-frame clones and leaves some out. The sample holds 90,000 to 150,000 clones, over 75% seen once. The sample originates from a study of T cell responses to AZD1222 COVID-19 vaccine. Study results and limitations: Clonal diversity was possibly underestimated; the donors were predominantly white British and more often female. There were vaccine-associated CD4 TCRs across spike, dominant at 160-218 and 743-854. When two AZD1222 doses had been given, Spike-specific TCR breadth and depth rose.

The germline V gene has CDR1 MNHEY and CDR2 SMNVEV (reference sequence). There are 16 residues in the CDR3. The V gene lost 4 bases and the J gene lost 7 bases, with 22 bases spanning the gap. This chain uses TRBV27 with TRBJ1-2; D remains ambiguous. The sample consisted of peripheral blood, taken on day 0 of AZD1222 vaccination. The receptor comes from an adult in good health. DNA for the CDR3: TGTGCCAGCAGTTCCTCCCGGGGTGGAGGGCGGGCTGGCTACACCTTC. Translation: CASSSSRGGGRAGYTF.